This TCR beta chain was obtained from a study of T cell responses to AZD1222 COVID-19 vaccine (dated by TCRdb to the early 2020s). Context from the whole study: AZD1222 recipients whose second dose came at about 4 weeks and those whose second dose came at about 12 weeks were combined into one group, since spike-specific TCR depth and breadth did not differ between the two schedules. A total of 230 or so trial participants underwent TCR sequencing, of whom some 210 received two doses of AZD1222 and about 25 received two doses of the MenACWY control vaccine. Trial participants were enrolled by age into 18-55, 56-69 and 70-plus year subgroups, with around 150, 28 and 57 TCR-sequenced participants respectively.

The sample's time point label, decoded: baseline before first vaccination. Samples from vaccinated people were obtained from the UK trials COV001 and COV002, which included a single-blind randomized controlled phase 2/3 trial of AZD1222 (ChAdOx1 nCoV-19) in healthy adults. For TCRbeta chain sequencing, PBMC samples from trial participants were taken at day 0 and at day 28 after the second dose. The full study reports these points: Most participants were white British and females outnumbered males, and the authors suggested that clonal diversity may have been underestimated. In the small 56-69-year group, the increase in depth fell short of significance, most likely because of low power. After two AZD1222 doses, both the breadth and the depth of spike-specific TCRs were significantly higher than at day 0 and than in MenACWY recipients. Reportedly, close to half of the unique spike-specific TCRs recognized epitopes lying outside the regions that are mutated in the B.1.351 and B.1.1.7 variants. Conclusions about previously exposed vaccinees are limited, since just 5 or 6 AZD1222 recipients were seropositive for SARS-CoV-2 at baseline. Because no day 14 peak-response samples were available, repertoires were characterized only after the peak T cell response. The vaccine-associated CD4 TCRs covered the entire spike protein, and the dominant responses fell in regions 160-218 and 743-854.

This clone was detected only once. The antigen it binds to is not known. The record has no base qualities; no much larger clone is one base away. The CDR3 regions of human TCRbeta chains were subjected to immunosequencing. The original pipeline was this. TCRs in the repertoires were compared against a reference library of SARS-CoV-2-specific TCRs that had been generated with the MIRA antigen-specificity platform. Breadth was defined as the fraction of unique TCRs that were SARS-CoV-2-associated, and depth was defined as the fraction of total T cells that were SARS-CoV-2-associated. Using the MIRA data, each spike-specific TCR was assigned both to the spike region to which the TCR was reactive and to a CD4 or CD8 class. Log10-transformed breadth and depth values were compared by one-way ANOVA with Sidak's multiple comparisons tests. TCRdb took this table from immuneACCESS and kept in-frame rearrangements with V and J called. Such tables lack part of the clones; where checked against another copy, unresolved V genes explain under half of the gap, and the rest is unexplained. V and J calls and clone size are given by that table; D and trimming were obtained from the DNA. The sample table shows approximately 70,000 clones, and around 84% are seen once. The ten largest make up over 8% of the sample.

The source was peripheral blood, collected on day 0 of AZD1222 vaccination. The clonotype was recovered from an adult in good health.

The encoded CDR3 is CASSRGGAGDTQYF. Read as DNA, the sequence is TGTGCCAGCAGCCGCGGGGGGGCCGGAGATACGCAGTATTTT. This chain joins TRBV27 to TRBJ2-3; 9 central bases correspond to TRBD2. CDR1 and CDR2 were assigned from the germline V gene (reference sequence) as MNHEY and SMNVEV. Its CDR3 holds 14 amino acids, cysteine through phenylalanine. The sequence is cut down to CDR3 DNA, 42 bases in frame from base 1. V ends up 6 bases short and J 5 bases short, with an unmatched junction base count of 6.